Below, one T cell receptor (beta chain) is given with its context. At one end the junction does not follow the germline gene, possibly because of a read error. The CDR3 sequence is 10 residues long. Germline V CDR1 and CDR2: SQVTM, ANQGSEA. cDNA specific to TCR beta was made from 500 to 650 ng of total RNA, with a constant-region primer employed for priming. Sequencing libraries for TCR beta derived from three nested multiplex PCR rounds that used slightly modified ARM-PCR. The first two PCR rounds used TRBV1-TRBV30 primers with a Cbeta primer, 10 cycles each. In TCRdb, the multiplex PCR reads were re-called with MiXCR into one record per CDR3 protein. The sample carries 40,000 to 55,000 distinct CDR3 sequences, around 77% recorded once. This entry belongs to a study of tumor-infiltrating lymphocytes in primary liver carcinoma. Co-extracted RNA and DNA came from about 20-30 mg of unsorted bulk tissue. Sampling of each tumor involved five separate regions.

Source material: liver tumor tissue from sampling region 5. Subset described: tumor region T5, tumor centre. The chain combines TRBV29-1 with TRBJ2-1; 7 nucleotides match TRBD2. The clonotype originates from a man between 35 and 55 years old with primary liver carcinoma and hepatitis B virus infection. Here the CDR3 DNA reads TGCGGCGTCGGGGAGGGAGGGCAGTTCTTC. It translates to CGVGEGGQFF.